These T cell receptor beta chains were read from a single sample in a study of spatial heterogeneity in lung cancer. TCRdb re-called the 5' RACE reads through MiXCR, storing one row per CDR3 protein. Of 40,000 to 55,000 distinct CDR3 sequences detected, 6% to 7% appear once; the ten largest clones hold around 45%. This sample comprised PBMCs, obtained at surgery. The receptors come from a female donor with early-stage non-small cell lung cancer. The CDR3 runs from the conserved cysteine through the conserved F or W. D genes are given only for firm matches. Expanded clones are given a class, and other clones once, few, many or no size at all.

j_call clone_size d_call v_call cdr3_nt cdr3_aa
TRBJ2-3 many TRBD2 TRBV10-1 TGCGCCAGCAGTGAGTCAAGGACTAGCGGGGGGACAGGGGATACGCAGTATTTT CASSESRTSGGTGDTQYF
TRBJ1-5 many TRBD1 TRBV30 TGTGCCTGGAGCGCAGGGGGCCGCAATCAGCCCCAGCATTTT CAWSAGGRNQPQHF
TRBJ2-5 many NA TRBV5-1 TGCGCCAGCAGCTTGGATCCTCCCCCCCAAGAGACCCAGTACTTC CASSLDPPPQETQYF
TRBJ2-7 few TRBD1 TRBV5-1 TGCGCCAGCAGCTTGGGTGCAGGGGGCCCCTACGAGCAGTACTTC CASSLGAGGPYEQYF
TRBJ2-2 NA NA TRBV24-1 TGTGCCACCAGTGACCTCTTCCGGGGCGGGGAGCTGTTTTTT CATSDLFRGGELFF
TRBJ1-1 NA NA TRBV12-3/TRBV12-4 TGTGCCAGCACCCCCAGAAGGGTCATGAACACTGAAGCTTTCTTT CASTPRRVMNTEAFF
TRBJ2-3 NA NA TRBV12-3/TRBV12-4 TGTGCCAGCAGTTTAGCCTATTCACCTTCAAGGACGCAGTATTTT CASSLAYSPSRTQYF
TRBJ2-7 NA TRBD1 TRBV18 TGTGCCAGCTCTCCGGACAGGGGCCCGATTGAGTACTTC CASSPDRGPIEYF
TRBJ1-1 few TRBD1 TRBV7-2 TGTGCCAGCGGATCCCGACAGGGAACTGAAGCTTTCTTT CASGSRQGTEAFF
TRBJ2-1 NA TRBD2 TRBV2 TGTGCCAGCAGAGCGCGAGCGGGGATCTACAATGAGCAGTTCTTC CASRARAGIYNEQFF
TRBJ1-2 NA TRBD1 TRBV7-2 TGTGCCAGCAGCTTACGGCAGGGGGACGGCTACACCTTC CASSLRQGDGYTF
TRBJ2-3 few NA TRBV12-3/TRBV12-4 TGTGCCAGCAGTTTGGGGGACTCCATCCGAGATACGCAGTATTTT CASSLGDSIRDTQYF
TRBJ1-1 NA NA TRBV6-5 TGTGCCAGCAGTTCGTCAGAGTCGGGTGCAGGAAAGAACACTGAAGCTTTCTTT CASSSSESGAGKNTEAFF
TRBJ2-7 many NA TRBV5-1 TGCGCCAGCAGCTTGGGCGGGACGGCTTCCTACGAGCAGTACTTC CASSLGGTASYEQYF
TRBJ2-1 many NA TRBV5-1 TGCGCCAGCAGCTTGGGGGGATACTCCTACAATGAGCAGTTCTTC CASSLGGYSYNEQFF
TRBJ2-3 many NA TRBV5-1 TGCGCCAGCAGCGACCCCCAGGGCGGAGATACGCAGTATTTT CASSDPQGGDTQYF
TRBJ2-7 few TRBD1 TRBV5-1 TGCGCCAGCACCCGGACAGGGGGTTCCTACGAGCAGTACTTC CASTRTGGSYEQYF
TRBJ2-5 NA TRBD2 TRBV7-2 TGTGCCAGCAGCCTCGAGGTAGCGGGGACGACCCTCCAAGAGACCCAGTACTTC CASSLEVAGTTLQETQYF
TRBJ2-2 NA TRBD2 TRBV7-9 TGTGCCAGCAGCTGGACTAGCTGGAACACCGGGGAGCTGTTTTTT CASSWTSWNTGELFF
TRBJ1-5 many NA TRBV7-2 TGTGCCAGCAGCTTAGGCAGGCCTAACAATCAGCCCCAGCATTTT CASSLGRPNNQPQHF
TRBJ1-5 few NA TRBV6-2/TRBV6-3 TGTGCCAGCAGTTACCCTCGGACGGCTCAGCGCAATCAGCCCCAGCATTTT CASSYPRTAQRNQPQHF
TRBJ2-1 many NA TRBV27 TGTGCCAGCAGTTTATCCGCGGGGAATGAGCAGTTCTTC CASSLSAGNEQFF
TRBJ1-3 many NA TRBV5-1 TGCGCCAGCAGCCCGGACGGGGGAGACACCATATATTTT CASSPDGGDTIYF
TRBJ1-6 NA NA TRBV12-3/TRBV12-4 TGTGCCAGCAGTTTAAGCGGGACGTTTGCCCATTCACCCCTCCACTTT CASSLSGTFAHSPLHF
TRBJ2-3 NA NA TRBV5-1 TGCGCCAGCAGAGCGCCGGGTAGCACAGATACGCAGTATTTT CASRAPGSTDTQYF
TRBJ1-6 NA NA TRBV6-6 TGTGCCAGCAGTTATAAACCGGAGAGCTCCTATAATTCACCCCTCCACTTT CASSYKPESSYNSPLHF
TRBJ1-2 few TRBD1 TRBV7-2 TGTGCCAGCAGCCTCGGGACAGGGTTATATGGCTACACCTTC CASSLGTGLYGYTF
TRBJ2-7 NA NA TRBV6-2/TRBV6-3 TGTGCCAGTCAGACACTCCTCTACGAGCAGTACTTC CASQTLLYEQYF
TRBJ2-3 many TRBD2 TRBV7-2 TGTGCCAGCAGCCCCAGCGGGGGGGGGACAGATACGCAGTATTTT CASSPSGGGTDTQYF
TRBJ2-1 few NA TRBV5-1 TGCGCCAGCAGCTCGGGACGGATCTACAATGAGCAGTTCTTC CASSSGRIYNEQFF
TRBJ2-1 many NA TRBV9 TGTGCCAGCAGCGTAGGTGACGGCTCCTACAATGAGCAGTTCTTC CASSVGDGSYNEQFF
TRBJ2-6 NA NA TRBV7-6 TGTGCCAGCAGCGGGACCAATACAGGGGCCAACGTCCTGACTTTC CASSGTNTGANVLTF
TRBJ2-5 few NA TRBV7-2 TGTGCCAGCAGCATCCTAGAGACCCAGTACTTC CASSILETQYF
TRBJ1-2 many TRBD1 TRBV11-2 TGTGCCAGCAGCCTACTCCGAGGAGGGGGCTACTATGGCTACACCTTC CASSLLRGGGYYGYTF
TRBJ1-2 many NA TRBV5-1 TGCGCCAGCAGCTCCCTGGGCAGTGGTTCCTATGGCTACACCTTC CASSSLGSGSYGYTF
TRBJ1-5 NA NA TRBV28 TGTGCCAGCTTGCTGGGCGGGGTAAGCAATCAGCCCCAGCATTTT CASLLGGVSNQPQHF
TRBJ1-2 few NA TRBV2 TGTGCCAGCAGTAGCTTCAGAGACCAGGGCTACACCTTC CASSSFRDQGYTF
TRBJ1-5 few NA TRBV5-5 TGTGCCAGCAGCTTAACTGGGCCCATTCGCAATCAGCCCCAGCATTTT CASSLTGPIRNQPQHF
TRBJ1-5 few NA TRBV2 TGTGCCAGCACCACGCAGGGGTCGGATCAGCCCCAGCATTTT CASTTQGSDQPQHF
TRBJ1-1 many NA TRBV29-1 TGCAGCGTTTCTGAGGGCTTGGCTGAAGCTTTCTTT CSVSEGLAEAFF
TRBJ2-2 many NA TRBV5-1 TGCGCCAGCTCCGTCCTCCGGAACACCGGGGAGCTGTTTTTT CASSVLRNTGELFF
TRBJ2-3 NA NA TRBV4-3 TGCGCCAGCAGCCAAGGTGCGGGTCCCAGCACAGATACGCAGTATTTT CASSQGAGPSTDTQYF
TRBJ1-2 many NA TRBV5-6 TGTGCCAGCAGCTCAACCGGGGCGCAGGTGCCTGGCTACACCTTC CASSSTGAQVPGYTF
TRBJ2-1 NA TRBD2 TRBV20-1 TGCAGCAAGAGACTAGCGGGGATCAATGAGCAGTTCTTC CSKRLAGINEQFF
TRBJ1-1 many NA TRBV12-3/TRBV12-4 TGTGCCAGCAGTTCGGAACTGAACACTGAAGCTTTCTTT CASSSELNTEAFF
TRBJ1-1 few NA TRBV10-3 TGTGCCATCAGTGAAAGGGAAGGTTTAGCTGAAGCTTTCTTT CAISEREGLAEAFF
TRBJ2-2 many NA TRBV4-2 TGTGCCAGCAGCCAAGCGTTCCGGGGCTATAACACCGGGGAGCTGTTTTTT CASSQAFRGYNTGELFF
TRBJ2-3 many NA TRBV5-1 TGCGCCAGCAGGGACGGGGGGCCCACAGATACGCAGTATTTT CASRDGGPTDTQYF
TRBJ2-3 many TRBD1 TRBV7-9 TGTGCCAGCAGCAGGGACAGGGGAGCGGATACGCAGTATTTT CASSRDRGADTQYF
TRBJ2-5 few NA TRBV7-2 TGTGCCAGCAGCTTGTCTTCAGGGACCCAGTACTTC CASSLSSGTQYF
TRBJ1-6 few NA TRBV7-3 TGTGCCAGCAGCTTTGCGGGGAGGAATTCACCCCTCCACTTT CASSFAGRNSPLHF
TRBJ1-5 many TRBD1 TRBV7-2 TGTGCCAGCAGCTGGACAGGGCTCAATCAGCCCCAGCATTTT CASSWTGLNQPQHF
TRBJ2-2 few TRBD1 TRBV5-1 TGCGCCAGCAGCTCGCAATTACAGGGGGCCGTCGGGGAGCTGTTTTTT CASSSQLQGAVGELFF
TRBJ1-2 NA NA TRBV4-1 TGCGCCAGCAGCCAACCACCCCCTCATATTAACTATGGCTACACCTTC CASSQPPPHINYGYTF
TRBJ2-6 few NA TRBV5-1 TGCGCCAGCAGCTTGGCCCCGGGACCTGGGGCCAACGTCCTGACTTTC CASSLAPGPGANVLTF
TRBJ1-1 once TRBD1 TRBV18 TGTGCCAGCTCACAGGGACAGGGGGGCACTGAAGCTTTCTTT CASSQGQGGTEAFF
TRBJ2-7 many NA TRBV5-1 TGCGCCAGCAGCTTGATGGGCGCAGGGGATTGGGACTTC CASSLMGAGDWDF
TRBJ2-1 medium-sized NA TRBV12-5 TGTGCTAGTGGTTTCGGACACGAAAGTGAGCAGTTCTTC CASGFGHESEQFF
TRBJ2-3 many TRBD2 TRBV29-1 TGCAGCGTTGCGGGGACTAGCTCCACAGATACGCAGTATTTT CSVAGTSSTDTQYF